This record covers a single T cell receptor (beta chain). Germline-derived CDR1 and CDR2 are MNHEY and SMNVEV (reference sequence). Trimming cost V 3 bases and J 5 bases; bases outside gene matches: 9. The CDR3 has 16 amino acids. This record belongs to a study of blood T cell repertoires in COVID-19. Libraries were prepared by immunoSEQ multiplex PCR; TCRdb keeps only in-frame clonotypes and omits some of them. The sample includes over 250,000 clones, 70% to 85% of them seen just once. V and J are TRBV27 and TRBJ2-3, with TRBD1 matching 9 bases. The specimen sequenced was peripheral blood. This TCR was recovered from a human donor with COVID-19, enrolled during active disease. The donor label of this sample is uncertain. The CDR3 region has the DNA TGTGCCAGCAGTTTTTTAGGGACAGGGTGGAGAGATACGCAGTATTTT. Amino acid sequence: CASSFLGTGWRDTQYF.